The source of this TCR beta chain is a study of CD8+ T cells in alopecia areata. Study-level results: A great number of expanded lesional clones endured in scalp and blood during tofacitinib. Scalp clonality decreased significantly with tofacitinib, and so did expanded CD8+ clones among the top 100.

Germline CDR1 MGHRA, CDR2 YSYEKL. This CDR3 region has 15 residues. Losses at the gene ends were 2 bases for V and 2 bases for J; bases not matched to a gene: 6. Sample treatment: oral pan-JAK inhibitor, 5-10 mg twice daily. Once RNA had been extracted, it was reverse transcribed into cDNA to act as the sequencing template. Clones were read by immunoSEQ multiplex PCR, and TCRdb kept only the in-frame ones, dropping some. The data contain around 60,000 clones, 35% to 55% of them singletons. In the case of this clone: What it recognizes is unknown.

The TCR was taken from a human donor with alopecia areata. The source material was CD8+ T cells sorted from blood, sampled at approximately week 36, from a patient treated with tofacitinib. The rearrangement links TRBV4-1 to TRBJ2-7, with 7 bases that match TRBD2. The CDR3 DNA reads TGCGCCAGCAGCCAAACGGGAGGCCTAACCTACGAGCAGTACTTC. This sequence encodes CASSQTGGLTYEQYF.